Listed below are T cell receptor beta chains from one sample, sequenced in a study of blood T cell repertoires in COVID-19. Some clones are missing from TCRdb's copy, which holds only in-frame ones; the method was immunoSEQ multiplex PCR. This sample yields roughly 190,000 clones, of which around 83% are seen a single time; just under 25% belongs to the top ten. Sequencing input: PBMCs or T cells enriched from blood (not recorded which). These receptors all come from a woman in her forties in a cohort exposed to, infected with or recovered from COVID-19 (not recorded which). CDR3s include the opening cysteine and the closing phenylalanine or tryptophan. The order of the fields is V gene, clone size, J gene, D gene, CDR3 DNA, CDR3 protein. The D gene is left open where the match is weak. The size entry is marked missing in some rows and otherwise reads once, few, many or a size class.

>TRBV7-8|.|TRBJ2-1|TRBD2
TGTGCCAGCAGCTTAGGGTTAGCGGGAGACTACAATGAGCAGTTCTTC
CASSLGLAGDYNEQFF
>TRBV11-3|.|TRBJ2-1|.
TGTGCCAGCAGCTTAGGTCCCCACAGGGATCGCTCCTACAATGAGCAGTTCTTC
CASSLGPHRDRSYNEQFF
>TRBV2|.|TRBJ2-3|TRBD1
TGTGCCAGCAGTGAACGTGGCAGGGGGCGCGCATATTTT
CASSERGRGRAYF
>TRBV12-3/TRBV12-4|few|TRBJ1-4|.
TGTGCCAGCACCAGGGAAGGTGAAAAACTGTTTTTT
CASTREGEKLFF
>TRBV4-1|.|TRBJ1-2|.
TGCGCCAGCAGGGGGGGAAGCTATGGCTACACCTTC
CASRGGSYGYTF
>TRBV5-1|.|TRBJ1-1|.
TGCGCCAGCAGCTGGAACGGAGTGAACACTGAAGCTTTCTTT
CASSWNGVNTEAFF
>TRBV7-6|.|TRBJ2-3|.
TGTGCCAGCAGCTATACCCCGGACTACACAGATACGCAGTATTTT
CASSYTPDYTDTQYF
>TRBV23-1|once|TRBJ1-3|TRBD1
TGCGCCAGCAGTCAATCGTCCGAGACAGGGGGCTCGCAGGGGGGCACCATATATTTT
CASSQSSETGGSQGGTIYF
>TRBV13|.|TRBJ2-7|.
TGTGCCAGCAGCCTCAGGGTGAACGAGCAGTACTTC
CASSLRVNEQYF
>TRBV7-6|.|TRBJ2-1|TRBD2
TGTGCCAGCAGCATGACTAGCGGGAGCAGTGAGTCCCTTTACAATGAGCAGTTCTTC
CASSMTSGSSESLYNEQFF
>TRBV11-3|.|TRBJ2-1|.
TGTGCCAGCAGCGCCCTTAGAGCTTCCTCCTACAATGAGCAGTTCTTC
CASSALRASSYNEQFF
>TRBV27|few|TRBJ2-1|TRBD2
TGTGCCAGCACCAGGAGGGGGACTAGCGGGGGGCCCCTGCCCGGTCAAATTACCAATGAGCAGTTCTTC
CASTRRGTSGGPLPGQITNEQFF
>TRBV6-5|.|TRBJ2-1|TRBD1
TGTGCCAGCAGTAGGGACAGGGGGTCGAATGAGCAGTTCTTC
CASSRDRGSNEQFF
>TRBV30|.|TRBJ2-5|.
TGTGCCTGGAGTGTACCCAGGGAAAAAGAGACCCAGTACTTC
CAWSVPREKETQYF
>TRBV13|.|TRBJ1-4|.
TGTGCCAGCAGCTTAGGCCGGCGGAATGAAAAACTGTTTTTT
CASSLGRRNEKLFF
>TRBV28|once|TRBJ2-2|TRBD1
TGTGCCAGCAGGAGGGGGCAGAACACCGGGGAGCTGTTTTTT
CASRRGQNTGELFF
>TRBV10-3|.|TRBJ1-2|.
TGTGCCACCTTGAACGACAGTTTCTATGGCTACACCTTC
CATLNDSFYGYTF
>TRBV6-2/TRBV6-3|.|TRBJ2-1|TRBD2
TGTGCCAGCAGTTACTCGATCCAGCGGGGGAACAATGAGCAGTTCTTC
CASSYSIQRGNNEQFF
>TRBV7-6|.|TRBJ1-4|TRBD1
TGTGCCAGCAGCCTAGGGACAGCCCTGAAAAGAATGGAAAAACTGTTTTTT
CASSLGTALKRMEKLFF
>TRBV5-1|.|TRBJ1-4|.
TGCGCCAGCAGCTTACTAGCAACTAATGAAAAACTGTTTTTT
CASSLLATNEKLFF
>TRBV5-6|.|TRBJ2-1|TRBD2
TGTGCCAGCAGCTTGGGGGCTAGCGGGGAATCCTACAATGAGCAGTTCTTC
CASSLGASGESYNEQFF
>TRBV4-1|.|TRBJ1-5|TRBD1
TGCGCCAGCAGCCGGGGACAGGGAAATCAGCCCCAGCATTTT
CASSRGQGNQPQHF
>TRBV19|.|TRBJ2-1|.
TGTGCCAGTAGTATAACCGGGAGTAGGTACAATGAGCAGTTCTTC
CASSITGSRYNEQFF
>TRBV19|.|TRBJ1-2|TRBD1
TGTGCCAGTAGTCAACAGGGGGTCCTCTATGGCTACACCTTC
CASSQQGVLYGYTF
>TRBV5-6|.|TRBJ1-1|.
TGTGCCAGCAGCCTAGGATCGGGGACTGAAGCTTTCTTT
CASSLGSGTEAFF
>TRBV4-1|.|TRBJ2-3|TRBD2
TGCGCCAGCAGCCTGAGACTTGGACTAGCGGGGGGGCGGCGCACAGATACGCAGTATTTT
CASSLRLGLAGGRRTDTQYF
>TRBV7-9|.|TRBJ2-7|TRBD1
TGTGCCAGCAGCTCAGACAGGGGACCCTACGAGCAGTACTTC
CASSSDRGPYEQYF
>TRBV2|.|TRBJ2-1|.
TGTGCCAGCACCGTTACAGGGTACAATGAGCAGTTCTTC
CASTVTGYNEQFF
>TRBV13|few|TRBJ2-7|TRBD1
TGTGCCAGCAGCCCGAGGGACAGGGACACCTACGAGCAGTACTTC
CASSPRDRDTYEQYF
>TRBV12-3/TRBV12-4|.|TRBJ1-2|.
TGTGCCAGCAGTTATAAGAGTAACTATGGCTACACCTTC
CASSYKSNYGYTF
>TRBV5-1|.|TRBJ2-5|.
TGCGCCAGCAGCTTGACTAGCTGGGAGACCCAGTACTTC
CASSLTSWETQYF
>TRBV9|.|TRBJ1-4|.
TGTGCCAGCAGCGGAGGACAGAGCCCTAATGAAAAACTGTTTTTT
CASSGGQSPNEKLFF
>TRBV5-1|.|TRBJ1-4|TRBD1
TGCGCCAGCAGAGGTTCGGGACAGGGGTTGTGGAAACTGTTTTTT
CASRGSGQGLWKLFF